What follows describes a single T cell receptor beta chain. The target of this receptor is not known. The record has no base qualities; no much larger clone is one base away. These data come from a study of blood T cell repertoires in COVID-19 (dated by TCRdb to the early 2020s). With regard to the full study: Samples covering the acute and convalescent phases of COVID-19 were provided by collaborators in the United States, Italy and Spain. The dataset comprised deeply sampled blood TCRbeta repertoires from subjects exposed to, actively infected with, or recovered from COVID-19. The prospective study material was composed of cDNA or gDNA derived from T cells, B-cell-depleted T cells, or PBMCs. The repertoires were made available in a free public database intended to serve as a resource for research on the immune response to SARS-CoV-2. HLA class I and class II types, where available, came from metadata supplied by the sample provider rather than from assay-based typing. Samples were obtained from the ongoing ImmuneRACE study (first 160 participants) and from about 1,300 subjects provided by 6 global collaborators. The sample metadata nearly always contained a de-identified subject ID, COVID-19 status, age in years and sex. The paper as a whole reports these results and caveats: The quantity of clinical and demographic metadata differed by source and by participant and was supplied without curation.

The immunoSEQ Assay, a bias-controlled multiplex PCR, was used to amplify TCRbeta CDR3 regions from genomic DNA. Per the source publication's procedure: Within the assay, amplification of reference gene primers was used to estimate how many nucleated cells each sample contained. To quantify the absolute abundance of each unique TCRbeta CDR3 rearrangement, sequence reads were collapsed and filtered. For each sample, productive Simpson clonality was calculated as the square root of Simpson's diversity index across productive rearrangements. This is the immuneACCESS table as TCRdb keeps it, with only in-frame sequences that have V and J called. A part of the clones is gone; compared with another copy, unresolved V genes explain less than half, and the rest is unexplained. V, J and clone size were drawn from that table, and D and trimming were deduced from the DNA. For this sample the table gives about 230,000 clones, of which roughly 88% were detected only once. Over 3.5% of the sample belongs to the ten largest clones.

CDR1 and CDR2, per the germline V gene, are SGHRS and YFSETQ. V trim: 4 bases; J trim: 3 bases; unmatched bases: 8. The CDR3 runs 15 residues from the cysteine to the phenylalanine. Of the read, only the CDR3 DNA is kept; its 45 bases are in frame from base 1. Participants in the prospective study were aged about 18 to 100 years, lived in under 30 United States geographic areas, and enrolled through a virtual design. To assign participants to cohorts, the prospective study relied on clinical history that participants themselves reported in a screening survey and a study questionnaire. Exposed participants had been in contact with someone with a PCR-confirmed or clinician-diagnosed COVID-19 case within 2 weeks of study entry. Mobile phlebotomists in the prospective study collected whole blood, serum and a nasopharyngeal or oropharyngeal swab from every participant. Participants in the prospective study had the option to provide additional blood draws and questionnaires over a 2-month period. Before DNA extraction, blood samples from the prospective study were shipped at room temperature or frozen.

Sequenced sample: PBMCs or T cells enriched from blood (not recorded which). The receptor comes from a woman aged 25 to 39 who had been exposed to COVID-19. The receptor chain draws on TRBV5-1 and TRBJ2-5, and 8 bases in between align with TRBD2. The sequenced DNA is TGCGCCAGCAGCGGGGCACGACTAGCGAAAGAGACCCAGTACTTC. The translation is CASSGARLAKETQYF. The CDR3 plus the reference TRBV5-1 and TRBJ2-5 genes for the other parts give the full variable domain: KAGVTQTPRYLIKTRGQQVTLSCSPISGHRSVSWYQQTPGQGLQFLFEYFSETQRNKGNFPGRFSGRQFSNSRSEMNVSTLELGDSALYLCASSGARLAKETQYFGPGTRLLVL.